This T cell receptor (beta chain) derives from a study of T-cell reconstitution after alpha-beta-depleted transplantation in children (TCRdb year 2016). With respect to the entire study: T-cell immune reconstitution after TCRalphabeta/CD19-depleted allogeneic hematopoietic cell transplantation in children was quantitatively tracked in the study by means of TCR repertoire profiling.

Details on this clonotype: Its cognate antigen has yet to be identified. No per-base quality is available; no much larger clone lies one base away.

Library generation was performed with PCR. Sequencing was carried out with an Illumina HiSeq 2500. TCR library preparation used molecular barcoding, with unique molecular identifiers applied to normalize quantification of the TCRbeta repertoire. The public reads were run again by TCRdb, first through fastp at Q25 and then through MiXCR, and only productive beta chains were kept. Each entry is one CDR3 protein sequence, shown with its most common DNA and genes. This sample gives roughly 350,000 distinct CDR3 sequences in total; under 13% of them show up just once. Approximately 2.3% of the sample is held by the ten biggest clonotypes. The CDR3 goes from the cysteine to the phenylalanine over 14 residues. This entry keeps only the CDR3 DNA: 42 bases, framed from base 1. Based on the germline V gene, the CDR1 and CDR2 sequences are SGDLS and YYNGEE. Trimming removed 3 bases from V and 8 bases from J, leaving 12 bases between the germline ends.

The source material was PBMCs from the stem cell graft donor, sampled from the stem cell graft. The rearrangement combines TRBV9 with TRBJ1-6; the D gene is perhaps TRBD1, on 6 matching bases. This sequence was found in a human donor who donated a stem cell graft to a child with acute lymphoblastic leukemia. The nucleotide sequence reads TGTGCCAGCAGCGACCACAGGGTCGATTCACCCCTCCACTTT. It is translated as CASSDHRVDSPLHF.